This TCR beta chain was captured by sequencing in a study of CXCR3-negative and CXCR3-positive naive CD8 T cells. Study results and limitations: CD5 surface expression was similar among naive subsets, and TCR strength was estimated by inference from TRB CDR3 properties. PBMCs showed partially decreased CXCR3 expression after cryopreservation, and most assays used fresh PBMCs. With respect to TRBV-TRBJ usage, naive CXCR3-negative and CXCR3-positive cells were similar; memory differed.

The authors prepared UMI-labeled TRB cDNA libraries by 5' RACE. For each CDR3 protein, TCRdb gives one entry from its re-call of the 5' RACE reads, without DNA. Its listing shows some 67,000 distinct CDR3 sequences. CDR3 length equals 15 residues. Germline CDR1 and CDR2: DFQATT and SNEGSKA (reference sequence). As to this clonotype: Antigen unknown.

V is TRBV20-1 and J is TRBJ2-7; TCRdb's assignment of TRBD1 cannot be checked, as there is no DNA. This clonotype was sampled from a human donor in good health. Some clones in this sample may be carry-over from other donors' samples. The sequenced sample was naive CXCR3- CD8+ T cells from blood. Subset here: CD45RO-CCR7+CD27+CD95- naive CD8+ T cells lacking CXCR3 (TNR3-). CDR3 loop: CSARSTGAGTYEQYF.